The 3 T cell receptor beta chains below were found in one sample sequenced in a study of HIV-infected patients and healthy controls. Whole blood was used without fractionation, so all unsorted peripheral T cells were included. cDNA was made from about 480 ng RNA using alpha and beta constant primers. Using multiplexing indices, alpha and beta chain libraries were generated apart by chain-specific third strand synthesis. TCRdb used MiXCR to reprocess the 5' RACE reads, holding one entry per CDR3 protein. This sample has about 13,000 distinct CDR3 sequences; 9.5% to 13% occur once, and the top ten carry nearly 6.5%. Sequenced: blood. The receptors were sampled from an adult in good health.

By sample fraction, this clonotype is medium-sized (0.01 to 0.1%). The genes are TRBV6-5 and TRBJ2-1, with D possibly TRBD2 on 5 matching bases. The CDR3 covers 16 residues. Trimming removed 4 bases at V and 7 bases at J, with 20 bases between. CDR1 and CDR2 from the germline V gene are MNHEY and SVGAGI. The chain's CDR3 is CASSSPKGRGLNEQFF. For the CDR3, the DNA is TGTGCCAGCAGTTCCCCAAAAGGTCGGGGTTTGAATGAGCAGTTCTTC.

The J gene is TRBJ1-5, the V gene TRBV3-1; D perhaps matches TRBD1 (5 bases). V lost 1 base, J lost 5 bases, and 12 bases lay in between. Germline values: CDR1 LGHDT, CDR2 YNNKEL (reference sequence). This CDR3 comprises 15 residues. The CDR3 coding sequence is TGTGCCAGCAGCCAAGGCCCCGGGGGTGATCAGCCCCAGCATTTT. Amino acids: CASSQGPGGDQPQHF.

The table lists this clonotype with many counts. J is TRBJ1-6 and V is TRBV27; 7 nucleotides agree with TRBD1. Germline-derived CDR1 and CDR2 are MNHEY and SMNVEV (reference sequence). The CDR3 covers 15 residues. V lost 3 bases and J lost 10; bases outside the gene matches: 9. CDR3 coding DNA: TGTGCCAGCAGTTTGTGGGAGAAGGACAGGTCACCCCTCCACTTT. Translating gives CASSLWEKDRSPLHF.